This T cell receptor (beta chain) was sequenced in a study of T-cell reconstitution after alpha-beta-depleted transplantation in children. This CDR3 has 15 residues. Germline loops: CDR1 SGHRS, CDR2 YFSETQ. Trimming cost V 0 bases and J 10 bases, with 16 bases left between them. During its preparation, the TCRbeta library received unique molecular identifiers. TCRdb re-called the PCR reads with MiXCR, one entry per CDR3 protein. The repertoire includes about 340,000 distinct CDR3 sequences, approximately 12% of them detected once, and approximately 4.2% sits in the top ten. The chain recombines TRBV5-1 with TRBJ1-4; D is ambiguous. The sample in question was PBMCs, obtained from the stem cell graft. This TCR derives from a human donor who donated a stem cell graft to a child with Fanconi anemia. CDR3: CASSLDGQRGGKLFF. The CDR3 DNA reads TGCGCCAGCAGCTTGGATGGGCAACGTGGTGGAAAACTGTTTTTT.